These T cell receptor beta chains were read from a single sample in a study of CD8+ T cells in alopecia areata. Sequencing used immunoSEQ multiplex PCR; TCRdb keeps in-frame clones, though not all of them. The data show about 270,000 clones, approximately 60% seen once. The input for sequencing was CD4+ T cells sorted from blood, taken around week 52, from a patient treated with tofacitinib. Receptors originate from a human donor with alopecia areata. Each CDR3 is given with its conserved first and last residue. The order of the fields is CDR3 DNA, CDR3 protein, D gene, clone size, J gene, V gene, CDR3 length. D genes are given only for firm matches. Only some rows state a clone size, as once, few, many or a class for expanded clones.

CDR3nt: TGCAGCGTGGGGGTTGGCAGACAAGAGACCCAGTACTTC
CDR3aa: CSVGVGRQETQYF
d_gene: .
abundance: .
j_gene: TRBJ2-5
v_gene: TRBV29-1
len: 13

CDR3nt: TGTGCCAGCACCCCGGACGGTATCGATGGCTACACCTTC
CDR3aa: CASTPDGIDGYTF
d_gene: .
abundance: .
j_gene: TRBJ1-2
v_gene: TRBV7-2
len: 13

CDR3nt: TGTGCCAGCAGCTTCTCGCGGGCCCCTTACTACGAGCAGTACTTC
CDR3aa: CASSFSRAPYYEQYF
d_gene: .
abundance: .
j_gene: TRBJ2-7
v_gene: TRBV7-6
len: 15

CDR3nt: TGCAGTGCCCCGAGCTGGGATGAGCAGTTCTTC
CDR3aa: CSAPSWDEQFF
d_gene: .
abundance: .
j_gene: TRBJ2-1
v_gene: TRBV20-1
len: 11

CDR3nt: TGCAGCGTTGACGACGGGGGCACAGATACGCAGTATTTT
CDR3aa: CSVDDGGTDTQYF
d_gene: .
abundance: few
j_gene: TRBJ2-3
v_gene: TRBV29-1
len: 13

CDR3nt: TGCGCCAGCAGCCAAGAACAGGGACGACAAGAGACCCAGTACTTC
CDR3aa: CASSQEQGRQETQYF
d_gene: .
abundance: .
j_gene: TRBJ2-5
v_gene: TRBV5-1
len: 15

CDR3nt: TGTGCCAGCAGCCCCCCTCCAGGGTCCTACAATGAGCAGTTCTTC
CDR3aa: CASSPPPGSYNEQFF
d_gene: .
abundance: .
j_gene: TRBJ2-1
v_gene: TRBV7-2
len: 15

CDR3nt: TGTGCCTGGAGTTGGGGAGCGGGGGTTCAAGAGACCCAGTACTTC
CDR3aa: CAWSWGAGVQETQYF
d_gene: TRBD2
abundance: .
j_gene: TRBJ2-5
v_gene: TRBV30
len: 15

CDR3nt: TGTGCCAGCAGCCCGACAGGTTTCCTCCCGGACTATGGCTACACCTTC
CDR3aa: CASSPTGFLPDYGYTF
d_gene: .
abundance: .
j_gene: TRBJ1-2
v_gene: TRBV5-6
len: 16

CDR3nt: TGCAGCGGTGGACATTCGTTGGACACTGAAGCTTTCTTT
CDR3aa: CSGGHSLDTEAFF
d_gene: .
abundance: .
j_gene: TRBJ1-1
v_gene: TRBV29-1
len: 13

CDR3nt: TGTGCCAGCAGCTTAGGTGCCGAGCAGTACTTC
CDR3aa: CASSLGAEQYF
d_gene: .
abundance: .
j_gene: TRBJ2-7
v_gene: TRBV7-9
len: 11

CDR3nt: TGTGCCAGCAGCCCCCGCCCTCAGGGAACCACTGAAGCTTTCTTT
CDR3aa: CASSPRPQGTTEAFF
d_gene: .
abundance: .
j_gene: TRBJ1-1
v_gene: TRBV7-2
len: 15

CDR3nt: TGCGCCAGCACTGAAACGAGGGGTTCAGATACGCAGTATTTT
CDR3aa: CASTETRGSDTQYF
d_gene: .
abundance: .
j_gene: TRBJ2-3
v_gene: TRBV5-1
len: 14

CDR3nt: TGTGCCTGGAGTGTTATAGCCGGATCCTACAATGAGCAGTTCTTC
CDR3aa: CAWSVIAGSYNEQFF
d_gene: .
abundance: .
j_gene: TRBJ2-1
v_gene: TRBV30
len: 15

CDR3nt: TGCAGCGTTGAAGATCCAGATACGCAGTATTTT
CDR3aa: CSVEDPDTQYF
d_gene: .
abundance: .
j_gene: TRBJ2-3
v_gene: TRBV29-1
len: 11

CDR3nt: TGTGCCTTGATCTCCAATGAGCAGTTCTTC
CDR3aa: CALISNEQFF
d_gene: .
abundance: .
j_gene: TRBJ2-1
v_gene: TRBV30
len: 10

CDR3nt: TGTGCCAGTGGTACCGAGCCCCAGCATTTT
CDR3aa: CASGTEPQHF
d_gene: .
abundance: few
j_gene: TRBJ1-5
v_gene: TRBV19
len: 10

CDR3nt: TGCGCCAGCAGCCCGAGCATAGAGAACACTGAAGCTTTCTTT
CDR3aa: CASSPSIENTEAFF
d_gene: .
abundance: .
j_gene: TRBJ1-1
v_gene: TRBV4-1
len: 14

CDR3nt: TGTGCCTGGAGTAAGGGAACCACTGAAGCTTTCTTT
CDR3aa: CAWSKGTTEAFF
d_gene: .
abundance: .
j_gene: TRBJ1-1
v_gene: TRBV30
len: 12

CDR3nt: TGTGCCAGCAGCAGGAGGACAGGGGCGACCATATATTTT
CDR3aa: CASSRRTGATIYF
d_gene: TRBD1
abundance: .
j_gene: TRBJ1-3
v_gene: TRBV9
len: 13